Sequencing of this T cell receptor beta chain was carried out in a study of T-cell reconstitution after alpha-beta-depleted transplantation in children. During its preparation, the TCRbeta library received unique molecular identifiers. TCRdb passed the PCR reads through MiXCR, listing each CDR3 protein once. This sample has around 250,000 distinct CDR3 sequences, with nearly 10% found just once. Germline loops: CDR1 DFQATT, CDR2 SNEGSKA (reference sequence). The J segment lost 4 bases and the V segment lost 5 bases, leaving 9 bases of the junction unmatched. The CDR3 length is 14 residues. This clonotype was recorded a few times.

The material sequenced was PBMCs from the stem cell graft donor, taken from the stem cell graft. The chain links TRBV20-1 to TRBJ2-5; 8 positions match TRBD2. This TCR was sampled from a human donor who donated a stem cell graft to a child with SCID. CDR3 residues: CSALAGRDLETQYF. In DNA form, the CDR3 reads TGCAGTGCTTTAGCGGGGCGAGATTTAGAGACCCAGTACTTC.